The 31 T cell receptor beta chains presented below share a single source sample, sequenced in a study of regulatory T cells in long-lasting Graves disease. As to time point: newly diagnosed GD, antithyroid drugs for less than 3 months. From PBMCs, RNA was extracted and then used to make the TCR library. Arm-PCR of CDR3 regions with iRepertoire HTBI primers generated TCR beta libraries. TCRdb passed the multiplex PCR reads through MiXCR, listing each CDR3 protein once. The sample carries 440,000 or so distinct CDR3 sequences, approximately 16% recorded once. These same records also appear under a second study, on T cells in Graves' hyperthyroidism and ophthalmopathy.

This sample comprised peripheral blood mononuclear cells (PBMCs), obtained at new diagnosis, from a patient treated with antithyroid drugs. Receptor source: a woman in her 30s with Graves disease.

J is TRBJ1-6 and V is TRBV5-8, with a possible D match to TRBD1 (6 bases). Germline lookup yields CDR1 SGHTS and CDR2 YDEGEE. V was pared by 4 bases and J by 10 bases, with 12 bases between. The CDR3 loop spans 13 amino acids. The DNA for the CDR3 is TGTGCCAGCAGCCGCAAGGGGGGATCACCCCTCCACTTT. Translated, it gives CASSRKGGSPLHF.

This clonotype was picked up many times. The chain recombines TRBV9 with TRBJ2-1; 11 bases line up with TRBD2. Germline CDR1 and CDR2: SGDLS and YYNGEE. Trimming cost V 5 bases and J 12 bases; bases outside gene matches: 10. This CDR3 has 14 amino acids. Written as DNA, the CDR3 is TGTGCCAGCAGTTTCGGTCGACTAGCGGGAACGCAGTTCTTC. It translates to CASSFGRLAGTQFF.

This sequence joins TRBV20-1 and TRBJ2-1, with TRBD2 identical over 16 bases. This CDR3 contains 19 residues. Germline CDR1 is DFQATT and CDR2 is SNEGSKA (reference sequence). The V segment lost 1 base and the J segment 7 bases; nucleotides outside the gene matches: 13. The CDR3 DNA follows: TGCAGTGCTAGAGTTCCCCCCCCGGGACTAGCGGGAGGGGGTAATGAGCAGTTCTTC. Translation gives CSARVPPPGLAGGGNEQFF.

As for this clonotype: Given a much more abundant clone one base away, this may be a read error. The chain employs TRBV7-2 and TRBJ2-1, with D perhaps matching TRBD2 (5 bases). CDR1 is SGHTA, CDR2 FQGNSA, per germline. V was clipped by 1 base and J by 10 bases, with 14 bases between them. The CDR3 length is 14 residues. This CDR3 is CASSLGTAVDEQFF. Here the CDR3 DNA reads TGTGCCAGCAGCTTAGGGACTGCCGTTGACGAGCAGTTCTTC.

CDR3 sequence reads: CASSLANNQPQHF. CDR3 sequence (DNA): TGTGCCAGCAGCTTAGCTAACAATCAGCCCCAGCATTTT. The chain combines TRBV7-2 with TRBJ1-5; no clear D gene. The length of the CDR3 is 13 residues. Germline loops: CDR1 SGHTA, CDR2 FQGNSA. Deletions cut 0 bases from V and 3 bases from J, with 3 bases between.

This chain uses TRBV12-3 or TRBV12-4 with TRBJ1-5, with 8 bases matching TRBD1. The junction had 8 bases not matched to a gene; V was cut back by 4 bases and J by 6 bases. The CDR3 consists of 15 residues. CDR3 DNA: TGTGCCAGCAGTTCCAGGACAGGGACGGTTCAGCCCCAGCATTTT. The encoded protein is CASSSRTGTVQPQHF.

This clonotype was seen only a few times. The J gene is TRBJ1-5, the V gene TRBV20-1, with a weak D call TRBD1 (6 bases). V lost 3 bases, J lost 7 bases, and 13 bases lay in between. Germline assignment: CDR1 DFQATT and CDR2 SNEGSKA (reference sequence). The CDR3 sequence is 13 residues long. DNA of the CDR3: TGCAGTGCTAGTTGGGGGCTCGGGCAGCCCCAGCATTTT. It is translated as CSASWGLGQPQHF.

In this sample, this clonotype turned up many times. The V and J genes are TRBV7-9 and TRBJ2-7; 9 bases are a match to TRBD1. Trimming took 1 base from V and 0 from J; bases not matched to a gene: 16. This CDR3 is 20 amino acids long. CDR1 SEHNR and CDR2 FQNEAQ come from the germline V gene (reference sequence). Written as DNA, the CDR3 is TGTGCCAGCAGCTTAGTTAGGGACAGGGAAAGTTTCCCCTTCTCCTACGAGCAGTACTTC. Translation gives CASSLVRDRESFPFSYEQYF.

About this clonotype itself: A read error may explain this, as a much larger clone is one base away. The rearrangement links TRBV24-1 to TRBJ2-1, with 16 nucleotides matching TRBD2. This CDR3 has 19 amino acids. V lost 3 bases, J lost 10 bases, and 14 bases stayed unmatched. Germline V CDR1 and CDR2: KGHDR, SFDVKD. The CDR3, as DNA: TGTGCCACCAGTGATCGGGGACTAGCGGGAGGGCCCAGTCGATCAGAGCAGTTCTTC. Translating gives CATSDRGLAGGPSRSEQFF.

The V gene is TRBV28, the J gene TRBJ1-6; the match to TRBD1 covers 8 bases. V was clipped by 6 bases and J by 7 bases; unmatched bases: 8. CDR1 and CDR2 from the germline V gene are MDHEN and SYDVKM. The CDR3 spans 15 residues. The CDR3 spells CASSRGDRRNSPLHF. The CDR3 region has the DNA TGTGCCAGCAGCCGCGGGGACAGGCGAAATTCACCCCTCCACTTT.

This clonotype was observed many times. In DNA form, the CDR3 reads TGTGCCAGCTCACCTACGATCAGCATCACCTACGAGCAGTACTTC. Residues: CASSPTISITYEQYF. The chain joins TRBV18 to TRBJ2-7; D unresolved. Germline loops: CDR1 KGHSH, CDR2 LQKENI. Trimming pared 3 bases from V and 2 bases from J, leaving 14 bases between. The CDR3 runs 15 residues. Full variable domain (rest looked up from reference TRBV18 and TRBJ2-7): NAGVMQNPRHLVRRRGQEARLRCSPMKGHSHVYWYRQLPEEGLKFMVYLQKENIIDESGMPKERFSAEFPKEGPSILRIQQVVRGDSAAYFCASSPTISITYEQYFGPGTRLTVT.

The V gene is TRBV7-2, the J gene TRBJ1-2; D gene ambiguous. The CDR3 is 14 amino acids. V was pared by 1 base and J by 6 bases, with 12 bases between. The germline CDR1 and CDR2 sequences are SGHTA and FQGNSA. CDR3 nucleotides: TGTGCCAGCAGCTTAGTCGGCAGTATCGATGGCTACACCTTC. This codes for CASSLVGSIDGYTF.

J is TRBJ1-5 and V is TRBV20-1; 9 nucleotides line up with TRBD1. The CDR3 spans 15 residues. Germline V CDR1 and CDR2: DFQATT, SNEGSKA (reference sequence). J lost 0 bases, V lost 5 bases, and 5 bases had no gene match. Here the CDR3 reads CSARQGVNSNQPQHF. As DNA, the CDR3 is TGCAGTGCTCGACAGGGGGTCAATAGCAATCAGCCCCAGCATTTT.

The chain links TRBV27 to TRBJ2-1, with 13 bases that match TRBD2. Germline V gene data show CDR1 as MNHEY and CDR2 as SMNVEV (reference sequence). The CDR3 is 18 amino acids. With 8 bases clipped from V and 15 bases from J, the junction kept 25 bases outside the gene matches. This CDR3 reads CASRPWGRGLGLAGEGFF. Written as DNA, the CDR3 is TGTGCCAGCCGCCCTTGGGGCCGGGGCCTAGGACTAGCGGGAGAGGGGTTCTTC.

This clonotype has a count of ten or more. This chain uses TRBV20-1 with TRBJ2-7, with 7 bases identical to TRBD2. Germline CDR1 DFQATT, CDR2 SNEGSKA (reference sequence). The CDR3 length is 16 residues. Unmatched junction bases numbered 10, after V lost 0 bases and J lost 2 bases. The CDR3 DNA follows: TGCAGTGCTAGAGATGAGTCAGGCGGGAGTGCCTACGAGCAGTACTTC. It translates to CSARDESGGSAYEQYF.

This clonotype was counted only a few times. The V gene is TRBV7-2, the J gene TRBJ1-5, with D unclear. The CDR3 loop spans 16 amino acids. The V gene lost 1 base and the J gene lost 1 base, with 11 bases spanning the gap. From germline, CDR1 is SGHTA and CDR2 FQGNSA. Here the CDR3 reads CASSLEPGSSNQPQHF. The CDR3 bases are TGTGCCAGCAGCTTAGAGCCGGGATCGAGCAATCAGCCCCAGCATTTT.

The genes are TRBV7-9 and TRBJ1-1; no reliable D call. CDR1 and CDR2 (germline): SEHNR, FQNEAQ (reference sequence). The CDR3 length is 13 residues. Trimming took 4 bases from V and 3 from J, leaving 9 bases between them. The CDR3 here is CASSSSWDTEAFF. DNA of the CDR3: TGTGCCAGCAGCTCGAGTTGGGACACTGAAGCTTTCTTT.

The chain recombines TRBV15 with TRBJ1-4; 7 nucleotides align to TRBD1. V was pared by 3 bases and J by 5 bases, with 9 bases of the junction left unmatched. The germline gives CDR1 LNHNV, CDR2 YYDKDF (reference sequence). The CDR3 has 16 residues. This chain's CDR3 is CATSSPLGGANEKLFF. The CDR3 nucleotides read TGTGCCACCAGCAGCCCTTTAGGGGGCGCGAATGAAAAACTGTTTTTT.

This clonotype was counted between two and nine times. V usage is TRBV12-3 or TRBV12-4 and J usage is TRBJ1-2, with 7 bases identical to TRBD1. The trim removed 2 bases at V and 4 bases at J, leaving 7 bases unmatched. The CDR3 covers 15 residues. The CDR3 DNA reads as TGTGCCAGCAGTTTACGCAGGGGGATCCTCTATGGCTACACCTTC. Its translation: CASSLRRGILYGYTF.

This clonotype was seen at least ten times. The chain joins TRBV6-1 to TRBJ1-1; a weak D match, TRBD1 (5 bases). This CDR3 has 13 amino acids. V was trimmed by 8 bases and J by 4 bases, leaving 14 bases between them. In germline, CDR1 is MNHNS, CDR2 SASEGT. The CDR3 region has the DNA TGTGCCAGCGGACAAACGAGTGTCACTGAAGCTTTCTTT. Its translation is CASGQTSVTEAFF.

The V gene is TRBV27, the J gene TRBJ1-3; D gene unclear. Germline V CDR1 and CDR2: MNHEY, SMNVEV (reference sequence). V lost 2 bases and J 3 bases, leaving 14 bases between the germline ends. CDR3 length equals 16 residues. DNA for the CDR3: TGTGCCAGCAGTTTAACCGGGCGGGTCGATGGAAACACCATATATTTT. Protein product: CASSLTGRVDGNTIYF.

In its sample, this clonotype was seen many times. The chain combines TRBV6-2 or TRBV6-3 with TRBJ2-4; no clear D. The germline V and J ends were trimmed by 5 bases and 0 bases, with 14 bases remaining between them. Germline V CDR1 and CDR2: MNHEY, SVGEGT. The CDR3 totals 16 residues. The CDR3 reads CASSAHNPLAKNIQYF. The CDR3 DNA is TGTGCCAGCAGTGCCCATAACCCCCTAGCCAAAAACATTCAGTACTTC.

This clonotype was seen repeatedly, ten times or more. V gene TRBV28 combines with J gene TRBJ2-5, with 15 bases that match TRBD2. V lost 6 bases to trimming and J lost 5 bases; unmatched junction nucleotides: 13. Germline V gene lookup returns CDR1 MDHEN and CDR2 SYDVKM. The CDR3 is 18 residues long. CDR3 sequence (DNA): TGTGCCAGCAGCTCTGGACTAGCGGGAGGGCCAATTGGGGAGACCCAGTACTTC. Residues: CASSSGLAGGPIGETQYF.

The rearrangement joins TRBV19 to TRBJ1-5; tentative D call: TRBD1 (5 bases). The V and J ends lost 7 bases and 6 bases respectively, with 13 bases between them. Germline V gene lookup returns CDR1 LNHDA and CDR2 SQIVND (reference sequence). The CDR3 sequence is 13 residues long. CDR3 loop: CASNILGVQPQHF. The DNA for the CDR3 is TGTGCCAGTAACATCTTGGGGGTTCAGCCCCAGCATTTT.

The V call is TRBV19, the J call TRBJ2-1; 9 nucleotides agree with TRBD2. Losses at the gene ends were 4 bases for V and 3 bases for J; bases not matched to a gene: 10. Germline CDR1 reads LNHDA; CDR2 reads SQIVND (reference sequence). The CDR3 is 17 residues long. The CDR3 sequence is CASSTNRGLALYNEQFF. The CDR3, as DNA: TGTGCCAGTAGTACGAACAGGGGACTAGCTCTCTACAATGAGCAGTTCTTC.

In this sample, this clonotype turned up many times. V and J are TRBV6-1 and TRBJ2-1; possibly TRBD1 for D (6 bases). The germline V gene has CDR1 MNHNS and CDR2 SASEGT. CDR3 length: 14 amino acids. Trimming left V 6 bases short and J 8 bases short, with 17 bases between. The chain's CDR3 is CASRINRAPHEQFF. DNA for the CDR3: TGTGCCAGCAGGATCAACAGGGCCCCCCATGAGCAGTTCTTC.

Only a few counts were recorded for this clonotype. The chain has TRBV6-1 and TRBJ2-1, with 10 nucleotides matching TRBD2. Germline V gene lookup returns CDR1 MNHNS and CDR2 SASEGT. V trimming: 6 bases; J trimming: 12 bases; junction bases outside the gene matches: 8. CDR3 length: 13 residues. CDR3 DNA sequence: TGTGCCAGCAGCGTCGGTTGGACTAGCGGGCAGTTCTTC. This codes for CASSVGWTSGQFF.

As concerns this clonotype: Just one base apart from a much larger clone, this may be a read error. This chain connects TRBV5-1 to TRBJ2-7, with 8 bases matching TRBD1. Germline CDR1 and CDR2: SGHRS and YFSETQ. This CDR3 is 14 amino acids long. CDR3 in DNA: TGCGCCGGCAGTTCGGACAGGGCGGTTTACGAGCAGTACTTC. This sequence encodes CAGSSDRAVYEQYF.

About this clonotype itself: An end of the junction differs from the germline gene, which may be a read error. The rearrangement links TRBV7-2 to TRBJ2-2; a weak D match, TRBD2 (7 bases). The CDR3 is 17 residues long. Germline loops: CDR1 SGHTA, CDR2 FQGNSA. In nucleotides, the CDR3 is TGTGCCAGCAGCCTAATCAATCGTAGGCGGGAGAGGGGGGAGCTGGTTTTT. The encoded protein is CASSLINRRRERGELVF.

This clonotype turned up a few times. This chain uses TRBV19 with TRBJ2-1; D unclear. Trimming shortened V by 6 bases and J by 3 bases, and 15 bases separated the two germline ends. The CDR3 sequence is 15 residues long. Germline lookup yields CDR1 LNHDA and CDR2 SQIVND (reference sequence). The CDR3 DNA follows: TGTGCCAGTAGACCAATGTCGGGCCTCTACAATGAGCAGTTCTTC. The encoded protein is CASRPMSGLYNEQFF.

This clonotype turned up a few times. This sequence joins TRBV20-1 and TRBJ2-1; 7 nucleotides line up with TRBD2. V was clipped by 6 bases and J by 1 base; unmatched bases: 6. Germline assignment: CDR1 DFQATT and CDR2 SNEGSKA (reference sequence). The CDR3 is made up of 14 amino acids. This CDR3 is CSAQAGTSYNEQFF. The CDR3 DNA reads as TGCAGTGCCCAAGCGGGAACGTCCTACAATGAGCAGTTCTTC.